This entry is about one TCR beta chain. The method was immunoSEQ multiplex PCR; TCRdb's version includes in-frame clones alone and lacks a portion of them. The sample records about 120,000 clones, about 94% being singletons. This specimen belongs to a study of siplizumab effects on memory and regulatory T cells. Trimming took off 9 bases at V and 0 bases at J, with 8 bases between the two ends. The length of the CDR3 is 13 residues. The germline V gene has CDR1 MNHNS and CDR2 SASEGT. The chain combines TRBV6-1 with TRBJ2-2, with D possibly TRBD2 on 5 matching bases. The source of this sequence is a human donor in good health. The sequenced sample consisted of non-Treg CD4+ T cells sorted from blood. DNA for the CDR3: TGTGCCAGTAGGGAGTCGAACACCGGGGAGCTGTTTTTT. This gives the protein CASRESNTGELFF.